These T cell receptor beta chains were read from a single sample in a study of Graves' ophthalmopathy and Graves' hyperthyroidism. TCRdb called the multiplex PCR reads again in MiXCR, with one record for every CDR3 protein. The table shows 600,000 to 700,000 distinct CDR3 sequences, with about two fifths occurring only once. What was sequenced was peripheral blood. These receptors originate from an adult man with Graves' ophthalmopathy. Each CDR3 is given with its conserved first and last residue. D genes are given only for firm matches. Clone sizes are given selectively: once, few, many, or a class where the clone is expanded.

v_call	clone_size	d_call	j_call	cdr3_aa	cdr3_nt
TRBV19	many	NA	TRBJ1-5	CASTPDHSNQPQHF	TGTGCCAGTACGCCAGACCATAGCAATCAGCCCCAGCATTTT
TRBV7-6	NA	TRBD1	TRBJ2-7	CASSPGQGVHEQYF	TGCGCCAGCAGCCCAGGACAGGGGGTCCACGAGCAGTACTTC
TRBV7-3	once	NA	TRBJ1-2	CASSRGGGGGYGYTF	TGCGCCAGCAGCCGAGGGGGGGGTGGAGGCTATGGCTACACCTTC
TRBV29-1	NA	NA	TRBJ1-2	CSAEDRGYTF	TGCAGCGCTGAGGATCGGGGCTACACCTTC
TRBV19	NA	TRBD1	TRBJ2-6	CASSRSTGNTEAF	TGTGCCAGTAGTAGGTCGACAGGGAACACTGAAGCTTTC
TRBV10-3	few	NA	TRBJ1-4	CASSDGSTNEKLFF	TGTGCCAGCAGCGACGGATCAACTAATGAAAAACTGTTTTTT
TRBV6-5	many	NA	TRBJ1-3	CASSYREVGNTIYF	TGTGCCAGCAGTTACCGGGAGGTTGGAAACACCATATATTTT
TRBV5-8	many	NA	TRBJ2-5	CASSLAAMETQYF	TGTGCCAGCAGCTTGGCGGCGATGGAGACCCAGTACTTC
TRBV20-1	NA	TRBD1	TRBJ2-7	CSATPGDSSYEQYF	TGCAGTGCTACACCCGGGGACAGCTCCTACGAGCAGTACTTC
TRBV29-1	NA	NA	TRBJ2-5	CSVGQVQTQYF	TGCAGCGTTGGACAGGTGCAGACCCAGTACTTC
TRBV9	few	NA	TRBJ2-5	CASSYSTPPPGETQYF	TGTGCCAGCAGCTACTCCACCCCCCCCCCAGGGGAGACCCAGTACTTC
TRBV5-5	NA	NA	TRBJ1-2	CASSQDWGEGGNTF	TGCGCCAGCAGCCAAGATTGGGGCGAGGGTGGAAACACCTTC
TRBV7-3	few	TRBD2	TRBJ2-3	CASSLTGTSLADTQYF	TGTGCCAGCAGCTTAACAGGGACTAGCTTGGCAGATACGCAGTATTTT